This T cell receptor (beta chain) derives from a study of molecular identifiers for immune sequencing clone quantification. TCRdb reanalysed the PCR reads using MiXCR and keeps one entry per CDR3 protein. The sample yields about 640,000 distinct CDR3 sequences, 15% to 20% seen once. V shed 3 bases and J shed 8 bases, with 23 bases lying between them. Germline loops: CDR1 SEHNR, CDR2 FQNEAQ (reference sequence). The CDR3 runs to 17 residues. This clonotype was counted at least ten times. The genes are TRBV7-9 and TRBJ2-1; either TRBD1 or TRBD2 may fit D (6 bases each). This TCR came from a human donor in good health. Some libraries in this study had Jurkat cell RNA spiked in. Sequenced material: naive CD8+ T cells from blood, with Jurkat cell RNA spiked in. Subset denoted: FACS-sorted CD8+CD4-CCR7+CD45RA+ naive T cells. The CDR3, as DNA: TGTGCCAGCAGCTTCTTCGGGACTCAGGGGAATCGGGATGAGCAGTTCTTC. Encoded protein: CASSFFGTQGNRDEQFF.